This T cell receptor (beta chain) appears in the sequencing data of a study of regulatory T cells in long-lasting Graves disease. Both iRepertoire HTBI primers and Arm-PCR of CDR3 regions were used to build the TCR beta libraries. From the multiplex PCR reads, TCRdb called clonotypes with MiXCR, one entry per CDR3 protein. The data show under 800,000 distinct CDR3 sequences, roughly 15% seen once. This clonotype has a count of ten or more. V lost 1 base, J lost 2 bases, and 6 bases lay in between. Germline CDR1 reads LGHDT; CDR2 reads YNNKEL (reference sequence). The CDR3 sequence is 13 residues long. Time point denoted: newly diagnosed GD, antithyroid drugs for less than 3 months. PBMC RNA was the source of the TCR library. These same data were also listed under a study on T cells in Graves' hyperthyroidism and ophthalmopathy. That paper states: The primer set for the first-round RT-PCR of the TCR CDR3 was HTBI.

This TCR was sampled from a woman in her twenties or thirties with Graves disease. This chain connects TRBV3-1 to TRBJ2-7; D ambiguous. This specimen was peripheral blood mononuclear cells (PBMCs), taken at new diagnosis, from a patient treated with antithyroid drugs. CDR3 nucleotide sequence: TGTGCCAGCAGCCAAGCAGCAACCTACGAGCAGTACTTC. Translation: CASSQAATYEQYF.